This TCR beta chain was found in a study of blood T cell repertoires in COVID-19. Produced via immunoSEQ multiplex PCR; TCRdb's table is partial and in-frame only. The sample contains about 110,000 clones, around 80% of which appear only once. Germline V gene sequence: CDR1 SGHTA, CDR2 FQGNSA. This CDR3 is built from 15 residues. Trimming took off 1 base at V and 5 bases at J, with 12 bases between the two ends. Sequencing used peripheral blood. This clonotype originated in a woman over 75 with acute or convalescent COVID-19. This chain joins TRBV7-2 and TRBJ1-5; the D gene is possibly TRBD1 (5 bases). The DNA for the CDR3 is TGTGCCAGCAGCTTAGGGCCAGGGCTGGATCAGCCCCAGCATTTT. It yields the protein CASSLGPGLDQPQHF.